This TCR beta chain was retrieved from a study of neurological immune-mediated disorders. This clonotype was counted at least ten times. 5'RACE employing 10-nucleotide random UMIs yielded the cDNA. TCRdb reanalysed the 5' RACE reads using MiXCR and keeps one entry per CDR3 protein. This repertoire shows 110,000 or so distinct CDR3 sequences, roughly 3.4% found once; its top ten account for over 1%. The clonotype comes from a woman under 40 with multiple sclerosis. The sequencing sample was made of PBMCs.

The CDR3 region is CASSSDRSSYNEQFF. CDR3 DNA: TGTGCCAGCAGTTCCGATAGGAGCTCCTACAATGAGCAGTTCTTC. This chain connects TRBV12-3 or TRBV12-4 to TRBJ2-1; D remains unclear. The V gene lost 4 bases and the J gene lost 0 bases, with 10 bases spanning the gap. CDR3 length equals 15 residues.